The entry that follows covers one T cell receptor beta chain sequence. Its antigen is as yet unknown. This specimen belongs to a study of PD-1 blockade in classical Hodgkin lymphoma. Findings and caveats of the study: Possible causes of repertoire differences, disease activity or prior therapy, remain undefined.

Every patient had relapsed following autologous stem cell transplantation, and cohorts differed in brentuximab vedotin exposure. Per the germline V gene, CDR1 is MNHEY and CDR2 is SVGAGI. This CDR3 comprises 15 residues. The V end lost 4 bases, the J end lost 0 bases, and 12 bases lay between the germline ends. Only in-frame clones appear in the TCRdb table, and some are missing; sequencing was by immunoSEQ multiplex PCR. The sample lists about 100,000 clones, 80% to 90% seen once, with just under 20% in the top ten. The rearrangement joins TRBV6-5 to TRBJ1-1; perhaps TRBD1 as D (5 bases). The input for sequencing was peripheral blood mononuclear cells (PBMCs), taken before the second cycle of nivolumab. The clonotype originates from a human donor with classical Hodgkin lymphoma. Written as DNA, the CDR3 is TGTGCCAGCAGTTCCCCAGGGTCGGTGAACACTGAAGCTTTCTTT. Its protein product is CASSSPGSVNTEAFF.